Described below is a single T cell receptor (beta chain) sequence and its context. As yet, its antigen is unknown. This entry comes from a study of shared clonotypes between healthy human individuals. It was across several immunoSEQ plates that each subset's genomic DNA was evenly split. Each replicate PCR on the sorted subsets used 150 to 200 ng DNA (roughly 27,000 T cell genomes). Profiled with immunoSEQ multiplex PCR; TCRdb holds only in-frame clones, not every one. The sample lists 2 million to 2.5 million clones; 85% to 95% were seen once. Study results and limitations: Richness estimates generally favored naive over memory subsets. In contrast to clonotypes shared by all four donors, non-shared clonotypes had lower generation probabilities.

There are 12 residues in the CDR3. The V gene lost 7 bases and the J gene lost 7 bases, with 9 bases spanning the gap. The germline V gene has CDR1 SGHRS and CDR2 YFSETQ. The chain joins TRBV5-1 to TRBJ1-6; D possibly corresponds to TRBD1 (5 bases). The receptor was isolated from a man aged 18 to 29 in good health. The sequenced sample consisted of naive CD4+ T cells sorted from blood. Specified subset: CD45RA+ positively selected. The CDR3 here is CASGKGNSPLHF. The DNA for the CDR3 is TGCGCCAGCGGAAAGGGGAATTCACCCCTCCACTTT.